The present entry profiles one TCR beta chain with its context. Antigen specificity is unknown. Measured with immunoSEQ multiplex PCR; TCRdb has only the in-frame clones, and not every one. The sample yields approximately 1,500,000 clones, 95% to 99% seen once. A CD45RA-negative memory subset and a CD45RA+ naive subset were separated from the CD4+ cells. The data were taken from a study of shared clonotypes between healthy human individuals. Study results and limitations: The sharing of 4% to 5.5% of naive CD4 clonotypes was seen across several donors.

Trimming at V came to 4 bases and at J to 2 bases, leaving 7 bases not matched to a gene. CDR3 length equals 16 residues. CDR1 is SGHRS, CDR2 YFSETQ, per germline. This clonotype was sampled from a man younger than 40 in good health. The specimen sequenced was naive CD4+ T cells sorted from blood. Sample subset: CD45RA+ positively selected. The rearrangement uses TRBV5-1 and TRBJ1-3; TRBD1 matches at 9 bases. CDR3 protein: CASSPGQGWTGNTIYF. In DNA, the CDR3 is TGCGCCAGCAGCCCGGGACAGGGATGGACTGGAAACACCATATATTTT.